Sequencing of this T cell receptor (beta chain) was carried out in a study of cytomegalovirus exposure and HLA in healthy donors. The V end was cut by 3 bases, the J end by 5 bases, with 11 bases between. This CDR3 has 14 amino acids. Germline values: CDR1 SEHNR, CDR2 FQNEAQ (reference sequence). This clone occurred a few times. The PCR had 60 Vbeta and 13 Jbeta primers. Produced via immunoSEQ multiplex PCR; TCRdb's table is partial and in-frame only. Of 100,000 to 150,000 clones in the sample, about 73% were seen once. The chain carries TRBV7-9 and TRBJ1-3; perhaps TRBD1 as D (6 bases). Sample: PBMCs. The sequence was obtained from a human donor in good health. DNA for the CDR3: TGTGCCAGCAGCTTTGGAACAGGGAGAAACACCATATATTTT. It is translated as CASSFGTGRNTIYF.